Each of the 25 T cell receptor beta chains below was sequenced from the same sample in a study of T cell responses to AZD1222 COVID-19 vaccine. The table came from immunoSEQ multiplex PCR; TCRdb's copy has only in-frame clones and leaves some out. The data contain over 75,000 clones, about 83% of them seen just once; the ten biggest clones take up under 14%. The sequencing here drew on peripheral blood, taken 28 days after the second AZD1222 dose. The origin of the receptors is an adult who received the AZD1222 COVID-19 vaccine.

The chain employs TRBV19 and TRBJ2-3; 8 nucleotides match TRBD2. In germline, CDR1 is LNHDA, CDR2 SQIVND (reference sequence). J lost 3 bases, V lost 5 bases, and 13 bases had no gene match. This CDR3 spans 17 amino acids. The CDR3 here is CASSPTPRGGVTDTQYF. DNA for the CDR3: TGTGCCAGTAGTCCGACGCCCCGGGGGGGCGTGACAGATACGCAGTATTTT.

The chain recombines TRBV9 with TRBJ2-1, with D possibly being TRBD2 (5 bases). There are 13 residues in the CDR3. V shed 5 bases and J shed 10 bases, with 16 bases lying between them. Germline V gene data show CDR1 as SGDLS and CDR2 as YYNGEE. CDR3 in amino acids: CASRPPVGGEQFF. As DNA, the CDR3 is TGTGCCAGCAGGCCTCCCGTGGGCGGGGAGCAGTTCTTC.

The V and J genes are TRBV19 and TRBJ2-5; D may be TRBD1 (5 bases). The CDR3 is 15 amino acids. Germline V gene sequence: CDR1 LNHDA, CDR2 SQIVND (reference sequence). The V gene lost 5 bases and the J gene lost 1 base, with 14 bases spanning the gap. CDR3 sequence (DNA): TGTGCCAGTAGTCCCCGGACATCCTCCCAAGAGACCCAGTACTTC. Translating gives CASSPRTSSQETQYF.

This chain links TRBV3-1 (or the pseudogene TRBV3-2) with TRBJ1-2; D not certain. Trimming pared 10 bases from V and 2 bases from J, leaving 17 bases between. The CDR3 consists of 14 residues. Germline V CDR1 and CDR2: LGHDT, YNNKEL (reference sequence). For the CDR3, the DNA is TGTGCCATTGGAAGGCAGATACCAAACTATGGCTACACCTTC. Translation gives CAIGRQIPNYGYTF.

This sequence joins TRBV3-1 (or the pseudogene TRBV3-2) and TRBJ1-2; 11 bases map to TRBD1. The CDR3 has 16 amino acids. The V gene's germline CDR1 is LGHDT and CDR2 YNNKEL (reference sequence). V dropped 0 bases and J dropped 3; count of bases not matched to a gene: 3. The CDR3: CASSQDGTGGYYGYTF. CDR3 nucleotides: TGTGCCAGCAGCCAAGACGGGACAGGGGGTTACTATGGCTACACCTTC.

V and J are TRBV28 and TRBJ1-6; no clear D gene. V was shortened by 4 bases and J by 8 bases, with 9 bases between the two germline ends. The CDR3 sequence is 13 residues long. CDR1 MDHEN and CDR2 SYDVKM come from the germline V gene. CDR3 region: CASSSDGYSPLHF. The CDR3 bases are TGTGCCAGCAGTTCAGACGGTTATTCACCCCTCCACTTT.

The genes are TRBV18 and TRBJ1-2; D is ambiguous. V lost 0 bases and J 0 bases, leaving 11 bases between the germline ends. The CDR3 contains 16 residues. Germline CDR1 is KGHSH and CDR2 is LQKENI. CDR3 amino acids: CASSPPSRRTNYGYTF. The CDR3 DNA follows: TGTGCCAGCTCACCACCGAGCCGACGCACTAACTATGGCTACACCTTC.

The chain combines TRBV7-9 with TRBJ2-7; unclear D gene. CDR1 and CDR2 from the germline V gene are SEHNR and FQNEAQ (reference sequence). This CDR3 comprises 17 residues. V gave up 4 bases and J gave up 0 bases, with 19 bases separating them. Here the CDR3 DNA reads TGTGCCAGCAGCTCCGGCGGATTATCGGTGAGCTCCTACGAGCAGTACTTC. Translation: CASSSGGLSVSSYEQYF.

The chain links TRBV6-2 or TRBV6-3 to TRBJ2-2, with unresolved D. Trimming took off 2 bases at V and 4 bases at J, with 8 bases between the two ends. The germline V gene encodes CDR1 MNHEY and CDR2 SVGEGT. The CDR3 spans 14 residues. The CDR3 loop reads CASSYRQSTGELFF. The CDR3, as DNA: TGTGCCAGCAGTTACAGGCAGAGCACCGGGGAGCTGTTTTTT.

The chain uses TRBV7-8 and TRBJ2-5; 10 bases line up with TRBD1. The CDR3 length is 13 residues. Germline V CDR1 and CDR2: SGHVS, FQNEAQ. After removal of 5 bases from V and 8 bases from J, the junction contained 5 bases not matched to a gene. The CDR3 coding sequence is TGTGCCAGCAGCCCGACAGGGGGCAAAACCCAGTACTTC. It translates to CASSPTGGKTQYF.

The table lists this clone with a few counts. V gene TRBV7-2 combines with J gene TRBJ1-1, with unresolved D. Trimming cost V 1 base and J 1 base, with 7 bases left between them. CDR3 length equals 14 residues. The V gene's germline CDR1 is SGHTA and CDR2 FQGNSA. The CDR3 nucleotides read TGTGCCAGCAGCTTAGAGGCCACGAACACTGAAGCTTTCTTT. Protein: CASSLEATNTEAFF.

The V call is TRBV6-5, the J call TRBJ2-7; tentatively, D is TRBD1 (6 bases). There are 14 residues in the CDR3. Trimming cost V 8 bases and J 2 bases, with 16 bases left between them. Germline V gene lookup returns CDR1 MNHEY and CDR2 SVGAGI. The CDR3 DNA is TGTGCCAGCCACGGACAGTCCGTTACCTACGAGCAGTACTTC. Protein product: CASHGQSVTYEQYF.

The count of this clone is one. This rearrangement joins TRBV7-2 to TRBJ2-3, with 9 nucleotides matching TRBD2. The germline gives CDR1 SGHTA, CDR2 FQGNSA. The CDR3 runs 14 residues. V lost 5 bases to trimming and J lost 6 bases; unmatched junction nucleotides: 6. For the CDR3, the DNA is TGTGCCAGCAGCGCGGGGGGGCCTGGGGATACGCAGTATTTT. Translating it yields CASSAGGPGDTQYF.

The chain is built from TRBV10-3 and TRBJ1-5; D not resolved. Germline V gene lookup returns CDR1 ENHRY and CDR2 SYGVKD. CDR3 length: 14 residues. V was clipped by 4 bases and J by 3 bases, with 10 bases between them. The CDR3 DNA sequence: TGTGCCATCAGTGTCCCAGGTTCCAATCAGCCCCAGCATTTT. This gives the protein CAISVPGSNQPQHF.

The CDR3 loop is CASSETGINTEAFF. The DNA of the CDR3 is TGCGCCAGCAGCGAAACAGGAATAAACACTGAAGCTTTCTTT. The rearrangement links TRBV5-1 to TRBJ1-1; D might be TRBD1 (5 bases). In germline, CDR1 is SGHRS, CDR2 YFSETQ. The CDR3 covers 14 residues. Trimming pared 4 bases from V and 2 bases from J, leaving 12 bases between.

This rearrangement joins TRBV9 to TRBJ1-5, with D unclear. This CDR3 is 15 amino acids long. Trimming cost V 2 bases and J 2 bases, with 11 bases left between them. Per germline, CDR1 SGDLS and CDR2 YYNGEE. CDR3 loop: CASSVGSGGNQPQHF. CDR3 coding DNA: TGTGCCAGCAGCGTGGGGAGTGGTGGCAATCAGCCCCAGCATTTT.

V and J are TRBV14 and TRBJ1-2; 7 bases fit TRBD1. This CDR3 has 13 residues. Germline V gene data show CDR1 as SGHDN and CDR2 as FVKESK. Trimming removed 4 bases from V and 8 bases from J; junction bases left unmatched: 7. This chain's CDR3 is CASSPRTGQGYTF. The CDR3 nucleotides read TGTGCCAGCAGCCCCCGGACAGGACAGGGCTACACCTTC. The full variable domain, rest sourced from reference TRBV14 and TRBJ1-2, is EAGVTQFPSHSVIEKGQTVTLRCDPISGHDNLYWYRRVMGKEIKFLLHFVKESKQDESGMPNNRFLAERTGGTYSTLKVQPAELEDSGVYFCASSPRTGQGYTFGSGTRLTVV.

The J gene is TRBJ2-6, the V gene TRBV5-6, with D possibly being TRBD1 (5 bases). The CDR3 covers 17 residues. Germline assignment: CDR1 SGHDT and CDR2 YYEEEE. V was shortened by 0 bases and J by 0 bases, with 10 bases between the two germline ends. The CDR3 nucleotides are TGTGCCAGCAGCTTGGCAGGGCGAATCTCTGGGGCCAACGTCCTGACTTTC. It is translated as CASSLAGRISGANVLTF.

The chain is built from TRBV6-5 and TRBJ2-2; perhaps TRBD1 as D (6 bases). The germline CDR1 and CDR2 sequences are MNHEY and SVGAGI. The CDR3 is 15 residues long. Trimming left V 6 bases short and J 1 base short, with 12 bases between. As DNA, the CDR3 is TGTGCCAGCAGCCGTACAGGGAGGAACACCGGGGAGCTGTTTTTT. Translation gives CASSRTGRNTGELFF.

The chain has TRBV4-3 and TRBJ2-3; 11 bases agree with TRBD2. Germline assignment: CDR1 LGHNA and CDR2 YSLEER. This CDR3 contains 17 residues. V shed 1 base and J 0 bases; nucleotides not matched to a gene: 3. CDR3 nucleotide sequence: TGCGCCAGCAGCCAAGGGACTAGCGGGTCTAGCACAGATACGCAGTATTTT. It encodes CASSQGTSGSSTDTQYF.

The chain has TRBV7-2 and TRBJ2-7; 7 bases are a match to TRBD2. Germline assignment: CDR1 SGHTA and CDR2 FQGNSA. With 0 bases clipped from V and 0 bases from J, the junction kept 2 bases outside the gene matches. The CDR3 runs 15 residues. CDR3 DNA sequence: TGTGCCAGCAGCTTAGCCGGGGGGAGCTCCTACGAGCAGTACTTC. Its translation is CASSLAGGSSYEQYF.

The genes are TRBV7-9 and TRBJ2-1; D assignment may be TRBD1 or TRBD2 (5 bases each). Trimming left V 5 bases short and J 5 bases short, with 16 bases between. The CDR3 has 15 amino acids. Germline V gene data show CDR1 as SEHNR and CDR2 as FQNEAQ (reference sequence). DNA for the CDR3: TGTGCCAGCAGCCCCGGGGCTAGCTTCCACAATGAGCAGTTCTTC. Protein: CASSPGASFHNEQFF.

The chain is built from TRBV4-3 and TRBJ2-3; D unclear. The germline V gene has CDR1 LGHNA and CDR2 YSLEER. V dropped 4 bases and J dropped 0 bases, with 11 bases sitting between them. CDR3 length: 15 residues. CDR3: CASSPDLDSTDTQYF. CDR3 DNA sequence: TGCGCCAGCAGCCCCGATTTGGACAGCACAGATACGCAGTATTTT.

The chain is built from TRBV5-5 and TRBJ2-7; D may match TRBD1 or TRBD2 (5 bases each). This CDR3 region has 12 residues. Germline V gene sequence: CDR1 SGHKS, CDR2 YYEKEE (reference sequence). The V gene lost 6 bases and the J gene lost 3 bases, with 10 bases spanning the gap. CDR3 bases: TGTGCCAGCACGCATGGGGGCTACGAGCAGTACTTC. Translation gives CASTHGGYEQYF.

The J gene is TRBJ2-5, the V gene TRBV5-4; the match to TRBD2 covers 8 bases. Germline V lookup: CDR1 SGHNT, CDR2 YYREEE (reference sequence). Trimming at V came to 4 bases and at J to 4 bases, leaving 12 bases not matched to a gene. The CDR3 loop spans 16 amino acids. CDR3 bases: TGTGCCAGCAGCCCACTGAGCGGGGGCTACCCAGAGACCCAGTACTTC. Its protein product is CASSPLSGGYPETQYF.